This TCR beta chain was found in a study of cytomegalovirus exposure and HLA in healthy donors. Background on the study: Some 85 million unique TCRs, all from HLA-typed donors, were included in an early release of the data.

Per the germline V gene, CDR1 is SGHTA and CDR2 is FQGNSA. The CDR3 spans 13 residues. V shed 5 bases, J shed 6 bases, and the junction held 2 bases outside the gene matches. On this clone: The target antigen is unknown.

Findings and limits, study-wide: The study put under 200 TCR beta chains on its list as cytomegalovirus-associated. The authors assumed roughly uniform sequencing depth across donors for presence/absence analyses. Using a false discovery rate of 0.05, a later analysis showed that approximately 16,000 TCR beta sequences were associated with HLA alleles.

With 60 Vbeta and 13 Jbeta primers, the PCR was carried out. Here immunoSEQ multiplex PCR was the method, and the copy in TCRdb shows in-frame clones only, minus some. Of approximately 91,000 clones listed, roughly 67% are singletons. This chain joins TRBV7-2 and TRBJ2-4; TRBD1 agrees at 9 bases. Specimen: PBMCs. The sequence derives from a human donor in good health. The CDR3 here is CASSRQGGNIQYF. The CDR3, as DNA: TGTGCCAGCAGCCGACAGGGGGGAAACATTCAGTACTTC.